These 32 T cell receptor beta chains originate from one sample sequenced in a study of blood T cell repertoires in COVID-19. Sequencing used immunoSEQ multiplex PCR; TCRdb keeps in-frame clones, though not all of them. The data contain 150,000 or so clones, approximately 80% of them singletons. Source material: peripheral blood. Source of these receptors: a woman aged 45 to 65 with acute or convalescent COVID-19.

CDR3 in DNA: TGTGCCAGCAGGGGCAGGACAGGGGGTTCCTACGAGCAGTACTTC. Its protein product is CASRGRTGGSYEQYF. This rearrangement joins TRBV6-6 to TRBJ2-7; 10 bases agree with TRBD1. Unmatched junction bases numbered 6, after V lost 6 bases and J lost 1 base. CDR1 is MNHNY and CDR2 is SVGAGI in the germline V gene (reference sequence). The length of the CDR3 is 15 residues.

This chain connects TRBV6-2 or TRBV6-3 to TRBJ2-1, with 7 bases identical to TRBD2. The CDR3 is 14 residues long. The junction had 7 bases not matched to a gene; V was cut back by 2 bases and J by 9 bases. The germline gives CDR1 MNHEY, CDR2 SVGEGT. The CDR3 sequence: CASSYLAGVGEQFF. CDR3 in DNA: TGTGCCAGCAGTTACCTGGCGGGAGTAGGTGAGCAGTTCTTC.

This chain joins TRBV18 and TRBJ1-1; no firm D call. The CDR3 has 13 residues. Trimming cost V 5 bases and J 1 base, with 8 bases left between them. The V gene's germline CDR1 is KGHSH and CDR2 LQKENI. CDR3: CASSAAENTEAFF. The CDR3 DNA is TGTGCCAGCTCAGCGGCAGAGAACACTGAAGCTTTCTTT.

The CDR3: CASSSTGAETQYF. The CDR3 DNA reads TGTGCCAGCAGCTCGACAGGGGCGGAGACCCAGTACTTC. This chain uses TRBV5-6 with TRBJ2-5; 8 nucleotides match TRBD1. Germline CDR1 reads SGHDT; CDR2 reads YYEEEE. CDR3 size: 13 residues. V lost 3 bases to trimming and J lost 5 bases; unmatched junction nucleotides: 3.

The chain couples TRBV2 to TRBJ2-7; D is unresolved. V shed 6 bases and J shed 9 bases, with 21 bases lying between them. CDR3 length equals 14 residues. The germline gives CDR1 SNHLY, CDR2 FYNNEI. CDR3 residues: CASSPLNRAMGQYF. CDR3 sequence (DNA): TGTGCCAGCAGCCCCCTGAACAGAGCCATGGGGCAGTACTTC. The whole variable domain, remainder taken from reference TRBV2 and TRBJ2-7, is EPEVTQTPSHQVTQMGQEVILRCVPISNHLYFYWYRQILGQKVEFLVSFYNNEISEKSEIFDDQFSVERPDGSNFTLKIRSTKLEDSAMYFCASSPLNRAMGQYFGPGTRLTVT.

This clone was picked up a small number of times. V usage is TRBV7-2 and J usage is TRBJ1-3; D is ambiguous. The germline V gene has CDR1 SGHTA and CDR2 FQGNSA. The CDR3 covers 15 residues. Trimming pared 4 bases from V and 1 base from J, leaving 11 bases between. In nucleotides, the CDR3 is TGTGCCAGCAGCTCCCAGATCCCTTCTGGAAACACCATATATTTT. It yields the protein CASSSQIPSGNTIYF.

This chain links TRBV18 with TRBJ2-1; D uncertain. Germline lookup yields CDR1 KGHSH and CDR2 LQKENI. CDR3 length equals 14 residues. The V end lost 0 bases, the J end lost 4 bases, and 7 bases lay between the germline ends. CDR3: CASSPPADYNEQFF. The DNA of the CDR3 is TGTGCCAGCTCACCACCGGCCGATTACAATGAGCAGTTCTTC.

This clone was found a few times. The chain has TRBV7-8 and TRBJ1-1, with TRBD1 identical over 10 bases. The trim removed 2 bases at V and 10 bases at J, leaving 7 bases unmatched. CDR1 is SGHVS, CDR2 FQNEAQ, per germline. This CDR3 has 14 amino acids. CDR3 in DNA: TGTGCCAGCAGCTTAAGACAGGGGGCTTGGGGAGCTTTCTTT. This codes for CASSLRQGAWGAFF.

The V call is TRBV7-8, the J call TRBJ1-5; D is possibly TRBD1 (6 bases). Germline V gene data show CDR1 as SGHVS and CDR2 as FQNEAQ. The CDR3 has 15 residues. The germline V and J ends were trimmed by 4 bases and 7 bases, with 17 bases remaining between them. The CDR3 sequence is CASSSHNRDDQPQHF. Written as DNA, the CDR3 is TGTGCCAGCAGCTCACACAACAGGGATGACCAGCCCCAGCATTTT.

On this clone: A much larger clone differs from this one at a single base, so this may be a read error. The gene calls are TRBV3-1 (or the pseudogene TRBV3-2) and TRBJ2-7, with 7 positions matching TRBD2. Germline CDR1 is LGHDT and CDR2 is YNNKEL (reference sequence). Trimming cost V 0 bases and J 3 bases; bases outside gene matches: 20. The CDR3 runs 20 residues. The CDR3 nucleotides are TGTGCCAGCAGCCAAGATCGGGTGTGGTCGGGGGTCGGGGGGAACTACGAGCAGTACTTC. The encoded protein is CASSQDRVWSGVGGNYEQYF.

The chain has TRBV28 and TRBJ2-7; tentatively, D is TRBD2 (5 bases). Trimming removed 5 bases at V and 12 bases at J, with 23 bases between. Looked up from germline, CDR1 is MDHEN and CDR2 is SYDVKM. The CDR3 is 14 residues long. In nucleotides, the CDR3 is TGTGCCAGCAGTCCAAGTGGGAGCCCCCTAGGAGGGTACTTC. Its translation: CASSPSGSPLGGYF.

Points on this clone: Other nucleotide sequences from this sample produce the same CDR3. V and J are TRBV7-2 and TRBJ2-7; D uncertain. The CDR3 sequence is 14 residues long. The V and J ends lost 5 bases and 0 bases respectively, with 11 bases between them. Germline V gives CDR1 SGHTA, CDR2 FQGNSA. This CDR3 is CASSPQTSSYEQYF. For the CDR3, the DNA is TGTGCCAGCAGCCCTCAGACAAGCTCCTACGAGCAGTACTTC.

The chain links TRBV19 to TRBJ1-2; D is unresolved. This CDR3 comprises 13 residues. Germline values: CDR1 LNHDA, CDR2 SQIVND (reference sequence). V was trimmed by 5 bases and J by 4 bases, leaving 11 bases between them. The CDR3 DNA follows: TGTGCCAGTAGTTCCACGGGAGCCTATGGCTACACCTTC. This codes for CASSSTGAYGYTF.

The chain links TRBV6-5 to TRBJ1-1, with D perhaps matching TRBD1 (5 bases). Trimming took 6 bases from V and 3 from J, leaving 11 bases between them. CDR1 and CDR2 from the germline V gene are MNHEY and SVGAGI. The length of the CDR3 is 13 residues. This chain's CDR3 is CASRKQAYTEAFF. The CDR3 DNA is TGTGCCAGCAGGAAACAGGCGTACACTGAAGCTTTCTTT.

The J gene is TRBJ2-1, the V gene TRBV7-2; 9 nucleotides match TRBD2. V shed 4 bases, J shed 2 bases, and the junction held 3 bases outside the gene matches. The V gene's germline CDR1 is SGHTA and CDR2 FQGNSA. This CDR3 is built from 15 residues. CDR3 nucleotide sequence: TGTGCCAGCAGCTCCGGGACTAGCACCTACAATGAGCAGTTCTTC. Amino acids: CASSSGTSTYNEQFF.

The chain employs TRBV7-9 and TRBJ1-2, with D uncertain. The CDR3 consists of 12 residues. In germline, CDR1 is SEHNR, CDR2 FQNEAQ (reference sequence). Between the trimmed V and J ends, which lost 8 bases and 4 bases, there was a span of 11 bases. This CDR3 is CASPDGAYGYTF. The CDR3 DNA is TGTGCCAGCCCCGACGGAGCCTATGGCTACACCTTC.

A few counts support this clone. The genes are TRBV5-8 and TRBJ1-1, with TRBD1 matching over 9 bases. This CDR3 region has 13 residues. In germline, CDR1 is SGHTS, CDR2 YDEGEE. J was trimmed by 11 bases and V by 5 bases; bases with no gene match: 10. CDR3 nucleotide sequence: TGTGCCAGCAGGAAGACCGGGACAGGGATGGCTTTCTTT. It is translated as CASRKTGTGMAFF.

The rearrangement links TRBV9 to TRBJ1-6; 10 nucleotides line up with TRBD1. Germline CDR1 SGDLS, CDR2 YYNGEE. Unmatched junction bases numbered 6, after V lost 0 bases and J lost 9 bases. This CDR3 is built from 16 residues. CDR3 residues: CASSVGGTGDLSPLHF. In nucleotides, the CDR3 is TGTGCCAGCAGCGTAGGGGGGACAGGGGATCTTTCACCCCTCCACTTT. The variable domain in full, completed from reference TRBV9 and TRBJ1-6, reads DSGVTQTPKHLITATGQRVTLRCSPRSGDLSVYWYQQSLDQGLQFLIQYYNGEERAKGNILERFSAQQFPDLHSELNLSSLELGDSALYFCASSVGGTGDLSPLHFGNGTRLTVT.

This chain uses TRBV2 with TRBJ1-2, with TRBD1 identical over 8 bases. CDR3 length equals 14 residues. Germline loops: CDR1 SNHLY, CDR2 FYNNEI. V was clipped by 8 bases and J by 6 bases; unmatched bases: 11. This CDR3 reads CASGSAGGLNGYTF. The CDR3 DNA follows: TGTGCCAGCGGCTCCGCAGGGGGCCTGAATGGCTACACCTTC.

The chain couples TRBV6-1 to TRBJ2-1; 9 bases map to TRBD1. Germline CDR1 and CDR2: MNHNS and SASEGT. The V segment lost 4 bases and the J segment 6 bases; nucleotides outside the gene matches: 16. CDR3 size: 18 residues. CDR3 nucleotide sequence: TGTGCCAGCAGTGCTTTCAAGCCGGGACAGGGAGGGCCCAATGAGCAGTTCTTC. It yields the protein CASSAFKPGQGGPNEQFF.

The chain joins TRBV7-3 to TRBJ1-3; unclear D gene. The CDR3 length is 17 residues. Trimming pared 1 base from V and 0 bases from J, leaving 13 bases between. The germline gives CDR1 SGHTA, CDR2 FQGTGA. In DNA form, the CDR3 reads TGTGCCAGCAGCTTAAAAAGTCTAGGCGGCTCTGGAAACACCATATATTTT. Residues: CASSLKSLGGSGNTIYF.

This clone was seen more than once but under ten times. This chain links TRBV7-3 with TRBJ2-1, with no clear D. This CDR3 is 11 amino acids long. CDR1 SGHTA and CDR2 FQGTGA come from the germline V gene. Trimming took 8 bases from V and 7 from J, leaving 9 bases between them. CDR3 bases: TGTGCCAGCGGTTTACAGAATGAGCAGTTCTTC. This encodes CASGLQNEQFF. Based on the CDR3 plus reference TRBV7-3 and TRBJ2-1, the full variable domain is GAGVSQTPSNKVTEKGKYVELRCDPISGHTALYWYRQSLGQGPEFLIYFQGTGAADDSGLPNDRFFAVRPEGSVSTLKIQRTERGDSAVYLCASGLQNEQFFGPGTRLTVL.

The chain has TRBV4-3 and TRBJ2-7; 10 bases map to TRBD2. Looked up from germline, CDR1 is LGHNA and CDR2 is YSLEER. The trim removed 0 bases at V and 5 bases at J, leaving 7 bases unmatched. The CDR3 is 16 amino acids. The CDR3: CASSQDQAGGSHEQYF. The CDR3 region has the DNA TGCGCCAGCAGCCAAGATCAAGCGGGAGGGTCCCACGAGCAGTACTTC.

This clone appeared once. V gene TRBV27 combines with J gene TRBJ2-7, with 7 bases matching TRBD2. The V gene's germline CDR1 is MNHEY and CDR2 SMNVEV (reference sequence). This CDR3 region has 15 residues. The V segment lost 8 bases and the J segment 0 bases; nucleotides outside the gene matches: 10. In DNA, the CDR3 is TGTGCCAGCTGGGAAAGCGGGACCCTCTCCTACGAGCAGTACTTC. This sequence encodes CASWESGTLSYEQYF.

V usage is TRBV4-3 and J usage is TRBJ2-5; 9 bases align to TRBD2. Trimming removed 0 bases from V and 4 bases from J; junction bases left unmatched: 15. The CDR3 is 19 residues long. Germline CDR1 reads LGHNA; CDR2 reads YSLEER. CDR3 nucleotides: TGCGCCAGCAGCCAAGATACTGGTTCGGGTGCGGGGGGGTTAGAGACCCAGTACTTC. Amino acids: CASSQDTGSGAGGLETQYF.

The chain recombines TRBV7-2 with TRBJ2-7; 16 bases fit TRBD2. CDR1 SGHTA and CDR2 FQGNSA come from the germline V gene. V shed 5 bases and J 6 bases; nucleotides not matched to a gene: 4. This CDR3 is 15 amino acids long. CDR3 region: CASSAGLAGGGEQYF. In DNA, the CDR3 is TGTGCCAGCAGCGCGGGACTAGCGGGAGGGGGCGAGCAGTACTTC. Combining the CDR3 with reference TRBV7-2 and TRBJ2-7 gives the whole variable domain GAGVSQSPSNKVTEKGKDVELRCDPISGHTALYWYRQSLGQGLEFLIYFQGNSAPDKSGLPSDRFSAERTGGSVSTLTIQRTQQEDSAVYLCASSAGLAGGGEQYFGPGTRLTVT.

V usage is TRBV5-5 and J usage is TRBJ2-3; 11 positions agree with TRBD2. The germline V gene has CDR1 SGHKS and CDR2 YYEKEE (reference sequence). The CDR3 spans 16 residues. V trimming: 4 bases; J trimming: 1 base; junction bases outside the gene matches: 5. The CDR3 spells CASSEILAGGTDTQYF. The DNA of the CDR3 is TGTGCCAGCAGCGAAATACTAGCGGGGGGCACAGATACGCAGTATTTT.

V usage is TRBV10-3 and J usage is TRBJ2-6, with D perhaps TRBD1 (6 bases). CDR3 size: 17 residues. V lost 2 bases, J lost 0 bases, and 11 bases lay in between. Germline V CDR1 and CDR2: ENHRY, SYGVKD. CDR3 nucleotide sequence: TGTGCCATCAGTGAGATTTTAGGGGGCTCTGGGGCCAACGTCCTGACTTTC. This sequence encodes CAISEILGGSGANVLTF.

This clone was seen a handful of times. Other DNA sequences in the sample encode the same CDR3. J is TRBJ2-7 and V is TRBV6-5; possible D gene TRBD2, 5 bases. The CDR3 has 15 residues. CDR1 is MNHEY, CDR2 SVGAGI, per germline. V was trimmed by 2 bases and J by 1 base, leaving 12 bases between them. The CDR3: CASSYGGLGSYEQYF. The CDR3 nucleotides are TGTGCCAGCAGTTACGGCGGGCTCGGTTCCTACGAGCAGTACTTC.

The J gene is TRBJ2-7, the V gene TRBV6-4; 11 nucleotides align to TRBD2. Germline CDR1 MRHNA, CDR2 SNTAGT. This CDR3 region has 18 residues. Trimming at V came to 5 bases and at J to 0 bases, leaving 12 bases not matched to a gene. The CDR3 DNA sequence: TGTGCCAGCAGTTACGGGACTAGCGGACCTAAGAGCTCCTACGAGCAGTACTTC. It encodes CASSYGTSGPKSSYEQYF.

The genes are TRBV10-3 and TRBJ1-1; D gene uncertain. Germline CDR1 reads ENHRY; CDR2 reads SYGVKD. V lost 8 bases, J lost 1 base, and 14 bases lay in between. The CDR3 has 14 amino acids. CDR3 in DNA: TGTGCCATCCAGCGCGGTGACTGGAACACTGAAGCTTTCTTT. It codes for CAIQRGDWNTEAFF.

The chain couples TRBV6-5 to TRBJ2-1; D is ambiguous. Trimming cost V 8 bases and J 3 bases, with 8 bases left between them. CDR1 is MNHEY and CDR2 is SVGAGI in the germline V gene. The CDR3 runs to 12 residues. CDR3 sequence reads: CASQRSYNEQFF. The CDR3 region has the DNA TGTGCCAGCCAAAGGAGCTACAATGAGCAGTTCTTC.